What follows describes a single TCR beta chain. Repertoires were generated with immunoSEQ multiplex PCR, while TCRdb's copy carries only in-frame clones and drops some. This table has roughly 260,000 clones, about nine tenths appearing once. The data are from a study of blood T cell repertoires in COVID-19. As for the study in general: The cDNA or gDNA used as material had been derived from T cells, B-cell-depleted T cells, or PBMCs.

Germline assignment: CDR1 SGHTS and CDR2 YDEGEE. There are 13 residues in the CDR3. V dropped 6 bases and J dropped 9; count of bases not matched to a gene: 9. This receptor was taken from a young woman with COVID-19, enrolled during active disease. The sample comprised peripheral blood. This chain links TRBV5-8 with TRBJ2-1; 7 bases map to TRBD2. CDR3 sequence (DNA): TGTGCCAGCACCCCACTAGCGTACGGTGAGCAGTTCTTC. Residues: CASTPLAYGEQFF.